Each of the 7 T cell receptor beta chains below was sequenced from the same sample in a study of cytomegalovirus exposure and HLA in healthy donors. The PCR employed 60 Vbeta primers together with 13 Jbeta primers. Method: immunoSEQ multiplex PCR; TCRdb's copy keeps in-frame clones and lacks some. The repertoire holds 110,000 to 150,000 clones, with around 80% as singletons. Sequencing used PBMCs. The receptors were sampled from a middle-aged man in good health and CMV-seropositive.

The CDR3 DNA is TGCAGCGCTGCAGGGGGTGGGTATGGCTACACCTTC. This encodes CSAAGGGYGYTF. The chain is built from TRBV29-1 and TRBJ1-2; 7 bases are a match to TRBD1. With 7 bases clipped from V and 5 bases from J, the junction kept 7 bases outside the gene matches. CDR1 and CDR2 (germline): SQVTM, ANQGSEA. The CDR3 extends over 12 amino acids.

The chain joins TRBV5-8 to TRBJ1-5, with TRBD1 matching over 10 bases. This CDR3 has 16 residues. V was pared by 3 bases and J by 4 bases, with 7 bases of the junction left unmatched. In germline, CDR1 is SGHTS, CDR2 YDEGEE. The DNA of the CDR3 is TGTGCCAGCAGCTCCTTCGGACAGGGGGTAAATCAGCCCCAGCATTTT. Residues: CASSSFGQGVNQPQHF.

V and J are TRBV10-3 and TRBJ2-6, with a tentative D call TRBD2 (6 bases). The CDR3 covers 23 residues. Germline CDR1 and CDR2: ENHRY and SYGVKD. V lost 6 bases and J 0 bases, leaving 33 bases between the germline ends. The CDR3 DNA reads as TGTGCCATCAGCGACGTCCAGCGGGCTTCTGGGGGGTCACGTTTCTCTGGGGCCAACGTCCTGACTTTC. Translation: CAISDVQRASGGSRFSGANVLTF.

The chain carries TRBV30 and TRBJ2-7; no definite D call. CDR3 size: 14 residues. The germline CDR1 and CDR2 sequences are GTSNPN and SVGIG (reference sequence). Trimming removed 0 bases from V and 1 base from J, with 10 bases in between. The CDR3 spells CAWSVRASSYEQYF. The CDR3, as DNA: TGTGCCTGGAGTGTCCGCGCTTCGTCCTACGAGCAGTACTTC.

CDR3 sequence reads: CASSYWGDGGNTIYF. Here the CDR3 DNA reads TGTGCCAGCAGTTACTGGGGGGATGGTGGAAACACCATATATTTT. The chain has TRBV6-5 and TRBJ1-3, with D maybe TRBD1 (5 bases). The V and J ends lost 1 base and 3 bases respectively, with 10 bases between them. This CDR3 spans 15 amino acids. Germline V CDR1 and CDR2: MNHEY, SVGAGI.

This sequence joins TRBV13 and TRBJ2-7; perhaps TRBD1 as D (6 bases). The CDR3 is 15 residues long. Trimming removed 3 bases from V and 7 bases from J, with 19 bases in between. Germline loops: CDR1 PRHDT, CDR2 FYEKMQ (reference sequence). In DNA, the CDR3 is TGTGCCAGCAGCTTTGCCCCCGGGACACTCGGGGAGCAGTACTTC. This gives the protein CASSFAPGTLGEQYF.

J is TRBJ1-4 and V is TRBV6-5; D possibly corresponds to TRBD1 (5 bases). The germline V gene has CDR1 MNHEY and CDR2 SVGAGI. The V end lost 10 bases, the J end lost 3 bases, and 15 bases lay between the germline ends. The CDR3 has 14 amino acids. The CDR3 DNA sequence: TGTGCCACCCGAGACTGGGGCCCTAATGAAAAACTGTTTTTT. As protein: CATRDWGPNEKLFF.